The rows below give T cell receptor beta chains drawn from one sample of a study of T cells in Graves' hyperthyroidism and ophthalmopathy. TCRdb used MiXCR to reprocess the multiplex PCR reads, holding one entry per CDR3 protein. The sample carries 490,000 or so distinct CDR3 sequences, 15% to 20% recorded once. The sample consisted of blood. These receptors were collected from a woman in her 30s with Graves' ophthalmopathy. Each CDR3 is given with its conserved first and last residue. The order of the fields is CDR3 length, V gene, D gene, clone size, J gene, CDR3 protein, CDR3 DNA. D genes are given only for firm matches. Size is stated for part of the rows, as once, few or many counts, or as a class when the clone is expanded.

15	TRBV27	TRBD2	few	TRBJ2-5	CASSLGGRGRETQYF	TGTGCCAGCAGTTTAGGCGGGAGGGGTAGGGAGACCCAGTACTTC
15	TRBV7-3	NA	few	TRBJ2-1	CASSLKPSGANEQFF	TGTGCCAGCAGCTTAAAACCCTCAGGGGCCAATGAGCAGTTCTTC
16	TRBV28	NA	many	TRBJ2-1	CASSPFRGSSYNEQFF	TGTGCCAGCAGTCCATTCCGGGGGAGCTCCTACAATGAGCAGTTCTTC
13	TRBV27	NA	few	TRBJ1-6	CASSLQVLSPLHF	TGTGCCAGCAGTCTGCAGGTCCTGTCACCCCTCCACTTT
13	TRBV30	NA	many	TRBJ1-1	CAWYGFKNTEAFF	TGTGCCTGGTATGGGTTCAAGAACACTGAAGCTTTCTTT
12	TRBV28	NA	many	TRBJ1-1	CASSLTGLEAFF	TGTGCCAGCAGTTTAACGGGGTTGGAAGCTTTCTTT
19	TRBV6-2/TRBV6-3	NA	NA	TRBJ1-3	CASKNHWGGHQNSGNTIYF	TGTGCCAGCAAAAACCATTGGGGTGGACACCAGAACTCTGGAAACACCATATATTTT
17	TRBV2	NA	many	TRBJ2-1	CASSEAPLQDSYNEQFF	TGTGCCAGCAGTGAAGCGCCCCTGCAGGACTCCTACAATGAGCAGTTCTTC
13	TRBV20-1	NA	many	TRBJ2-2	CSARTANTGELFF	TGCAGTGCTAGGACAGCGAACACCGGGGAGCTGTTTTTT
16	TRBV14	NA	NA	TRBJ2-1	CASSRTGANTYNEQFF	TGTGCCAGCAGCCGCACGGGGGCGAATACATACAATGAGCAGTTCTTC
15	TRBV10-1	NA	few	TRBJ1-1	CASRGGPRVNTEAFF	TGCGCCAGTCGGGGGGGGCCTCGTGTGAACACTGAAGCTTTCTTT
14	TRBV7-3	TRBD1	many	TRBJ1-1	CASSPDRMNTEAFF	TGTGCCAGCAGCCCGGACAGGATGAACACTGAAGCTTTCTTT